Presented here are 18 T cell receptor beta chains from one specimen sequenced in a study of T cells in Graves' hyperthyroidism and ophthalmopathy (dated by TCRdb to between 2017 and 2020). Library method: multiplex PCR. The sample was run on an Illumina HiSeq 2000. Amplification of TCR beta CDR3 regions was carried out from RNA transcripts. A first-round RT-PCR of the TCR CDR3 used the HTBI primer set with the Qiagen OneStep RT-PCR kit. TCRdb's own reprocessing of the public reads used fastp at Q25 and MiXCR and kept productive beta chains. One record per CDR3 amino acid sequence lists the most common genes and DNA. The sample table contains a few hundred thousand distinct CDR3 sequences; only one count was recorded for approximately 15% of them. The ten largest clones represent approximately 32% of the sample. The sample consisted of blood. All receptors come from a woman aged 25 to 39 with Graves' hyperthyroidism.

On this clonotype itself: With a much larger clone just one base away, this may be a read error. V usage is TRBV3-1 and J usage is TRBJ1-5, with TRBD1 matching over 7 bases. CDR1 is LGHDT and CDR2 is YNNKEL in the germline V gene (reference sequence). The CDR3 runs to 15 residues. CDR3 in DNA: TGTGCCAGCAGCCACACTCAGGGGGGAGATCAGCCCCCGCATTTT. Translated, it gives CASSHTQGGDQPPHF. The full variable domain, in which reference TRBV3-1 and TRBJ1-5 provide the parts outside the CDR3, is DTAVSQTPKYLVTQMGNDKSIKCEQNLGHDTMYWYKQDSKKFLKIMFSYNNKELIINETVPNRFSPKSPDKAHLNLHINSLELGDSAVYFCASSHTQGGDQPPHFGDGTRLSIL.

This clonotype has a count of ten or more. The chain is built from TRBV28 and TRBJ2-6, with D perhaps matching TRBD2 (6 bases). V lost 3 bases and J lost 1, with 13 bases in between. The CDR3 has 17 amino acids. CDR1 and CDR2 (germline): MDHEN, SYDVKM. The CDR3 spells CASSFPGAQSGANVLTF. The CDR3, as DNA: TGTGCCAGCAGTTTCCCGGGAGCCCAGTCTGGGGCCAACGTCCTGACTTTC.

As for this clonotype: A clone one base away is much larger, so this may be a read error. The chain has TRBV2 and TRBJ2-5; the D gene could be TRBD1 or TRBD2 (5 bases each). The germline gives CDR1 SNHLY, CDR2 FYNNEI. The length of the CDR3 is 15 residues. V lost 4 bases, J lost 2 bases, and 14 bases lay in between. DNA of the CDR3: TGTGCCAGCAGTGTTCCCAAGGGACGACAAGAGACCCAGTACTTC. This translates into CASSVPKGRQETQYF.

CDR3 nucleotide sequence: TGTGCCAGCAGCGCTGGGTTTGTCCGCGGGGGCAATGAGCAGTTCTTC. Amino acids: CASSAGFVRGGNEQFF. The chain has TRBV7-9 and TRBJ2-1; 7 bases are shared with TRBD2. V trimming: 5 bases; J trimming: 6 bases; junction bases outside the gene matches: 13. CDR1 and CDR2 (germline): SEHNR, FQNEAQ (reference sequence). The CDR3 length is 16 residues.

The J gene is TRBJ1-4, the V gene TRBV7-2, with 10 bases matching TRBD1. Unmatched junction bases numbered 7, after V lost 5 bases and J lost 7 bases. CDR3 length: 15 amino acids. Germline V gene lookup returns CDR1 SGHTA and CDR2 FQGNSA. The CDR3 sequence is CASSPRDRGVEKLFF. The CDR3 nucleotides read TGTGCCAGCAGCCCCCGGGACAGGGGAGTTGAAAAACTGTTTTTT.

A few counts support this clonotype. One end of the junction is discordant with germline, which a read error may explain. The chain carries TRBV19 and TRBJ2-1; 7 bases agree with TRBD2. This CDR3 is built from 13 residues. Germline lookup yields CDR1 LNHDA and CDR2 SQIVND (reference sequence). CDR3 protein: CASSKMGGLEQFF. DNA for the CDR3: TGCGCCAGTAGTAAAATGGGAGGGCTAGAGCAGTTCTTC.

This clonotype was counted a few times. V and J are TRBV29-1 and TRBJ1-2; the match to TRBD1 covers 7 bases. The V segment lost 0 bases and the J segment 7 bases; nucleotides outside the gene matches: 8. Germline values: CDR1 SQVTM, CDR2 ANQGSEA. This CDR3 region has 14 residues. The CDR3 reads CSVEDIRTGSGYTF. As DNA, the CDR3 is TGCAGCGTTGAAGATATAAGGACAGGCAGTGGCTACACCTTC.

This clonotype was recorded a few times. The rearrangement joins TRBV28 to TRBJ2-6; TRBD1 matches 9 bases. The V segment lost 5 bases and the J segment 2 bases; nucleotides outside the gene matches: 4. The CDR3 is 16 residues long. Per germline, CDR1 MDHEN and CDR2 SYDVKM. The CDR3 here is CASSLGDRAGANVLTF. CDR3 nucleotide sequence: TGTGCCAGCAGTCTCGGGGACAGGGCTGGGGCCAACGTCCTGACTTTC.

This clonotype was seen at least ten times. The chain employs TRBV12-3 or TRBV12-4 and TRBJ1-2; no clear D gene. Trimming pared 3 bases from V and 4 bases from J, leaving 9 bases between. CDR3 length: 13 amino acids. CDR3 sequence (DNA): TGTGCCAGCAGTTTTGTCCGCGGCTATGGCTACACCTTC. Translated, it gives CASSFVRGYGYTF.

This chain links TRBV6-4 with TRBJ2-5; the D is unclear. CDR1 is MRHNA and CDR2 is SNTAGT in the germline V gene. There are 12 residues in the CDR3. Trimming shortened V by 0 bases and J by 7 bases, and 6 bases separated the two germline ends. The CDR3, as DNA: TGTGCCAGCAGTGACTCGATGGGGACCCAGTACTTC. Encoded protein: CASSDSMGTQYF.

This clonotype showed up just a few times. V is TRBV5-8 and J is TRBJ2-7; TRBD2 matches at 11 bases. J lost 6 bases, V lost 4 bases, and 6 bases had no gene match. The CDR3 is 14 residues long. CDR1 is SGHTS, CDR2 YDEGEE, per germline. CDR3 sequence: CASSLSGRASEQYF. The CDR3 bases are TGTGCCAGCAGCCTTAGCGGGAGGGCCTCCGAGCAGTACTTC. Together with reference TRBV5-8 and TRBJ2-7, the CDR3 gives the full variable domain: EAGVTQSPTHLIKTRGQQATLRCSPISGHTSVYWYQQALGLGLQFLLWYDEGEERNRGNFPPRFSGRQFPNYSSELNVNALELEDSALYLCASSLSGRASEQYFGPGTRLTVT.

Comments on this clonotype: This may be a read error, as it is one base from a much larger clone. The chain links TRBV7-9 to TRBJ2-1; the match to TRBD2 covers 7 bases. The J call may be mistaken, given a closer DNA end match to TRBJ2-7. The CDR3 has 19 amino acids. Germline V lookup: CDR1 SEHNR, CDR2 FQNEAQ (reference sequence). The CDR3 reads CASSRTLTRAGALYNEQYF. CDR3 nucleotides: TGTGCCAGCAGCCGAACCCTCACCCGGGCGGGAGCGTTGTACAATGAGCAGTACTTC.

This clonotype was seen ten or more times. CDR3 amino acids: CASSLTDSNQPQHF. DNA for the CDR3: TGTGCCAGCAGCTTGACAGATAGCAATCAGCCCCAGCATTTT. The chain recombines TRBV7-2 with TRBJ1-5; D perhaps matches TRBD1 (5 bases). This CDR3 contains 14 residues. The V and J ends lost 3 bases and 0 bases respectively, with 6 bases between them. Germline CDR1 and CDR2: SGHTA and FQGNSA.

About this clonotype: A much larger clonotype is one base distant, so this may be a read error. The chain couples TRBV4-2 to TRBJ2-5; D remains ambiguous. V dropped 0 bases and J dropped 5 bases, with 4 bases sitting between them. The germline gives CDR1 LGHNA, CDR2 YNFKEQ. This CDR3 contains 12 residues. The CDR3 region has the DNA TGTGCCAGCAGCCAAGATAAGGAGACCCAGTACTTC. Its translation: CASSQDKETQYF.

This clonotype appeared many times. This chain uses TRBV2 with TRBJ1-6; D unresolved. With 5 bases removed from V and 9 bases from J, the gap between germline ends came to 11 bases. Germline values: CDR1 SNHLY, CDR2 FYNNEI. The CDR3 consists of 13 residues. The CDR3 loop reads CASSSSKLSPLHF. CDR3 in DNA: TGTGCCAGCAGTTCCTCAAAACTTTCACCCCTCCACTTT.

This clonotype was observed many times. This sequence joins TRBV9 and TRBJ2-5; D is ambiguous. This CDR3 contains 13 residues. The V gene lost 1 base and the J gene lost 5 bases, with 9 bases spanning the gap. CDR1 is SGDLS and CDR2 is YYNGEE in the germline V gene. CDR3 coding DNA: TGTGCCAGCAGCGTAAGCCTTGAGGAGACCCAGTACTTC. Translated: CASSVSLEETQYF.

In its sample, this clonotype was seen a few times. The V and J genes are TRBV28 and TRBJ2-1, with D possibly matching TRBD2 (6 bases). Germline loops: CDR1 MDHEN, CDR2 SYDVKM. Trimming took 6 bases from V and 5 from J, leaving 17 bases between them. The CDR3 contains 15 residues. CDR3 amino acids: CASSPGGNYHNEQFF. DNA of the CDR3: TGTGCCAGCAGCCCTGGGGGGAACTACCACAATGAGCAGTTCTTC.

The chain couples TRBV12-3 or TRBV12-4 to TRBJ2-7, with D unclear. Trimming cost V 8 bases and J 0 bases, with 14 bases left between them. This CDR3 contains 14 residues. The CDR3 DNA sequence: TGTGCCAGCGGTCATGGCGGTGGCTCCTACGAGCAGTACTTC. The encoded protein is CASGHGGGSYEQYF.